Each of the 25 T cell receptor beta chains below was sequenced from the same sample in a study of cytomegalovirus exposure and HLA in healthy donors. Primers: 60 Vbeta forward and 13 Jbeta reverse. Sequencing was performed with immunoSEQ multiplex PCR; in TCRdb, only in-frame clones are kept and a portion is missing. The sample lists around 190,000 clones; 81% were seen once. Sequencing input: PBMCs. The receptors come from a man younger than 35 in good health and CMV-seronegative.

This chain joins TRBV6-5 and TRBJ2-7; perhaps TRBD2 as D (6 bases). Germline lookup yields CDR1 MNHEY and CDR2 SVGAGI. This CDR3 is 12 amino acids long. V gave up 5 bases and J gave up 9 bases, with 14 bases separating them. The CDR3 sequence: CASSERGIGQYF. Written as DNA, the CDR3 is TGTGCCAGCAGTGAACGGGGGATAGGGCAGTACTTC.

This clone appeared a few times. The J gene is TRBJ2-3, the V gene TRBV5-6; the D is unclear. Germline CDR1 and CDR2: SGHDT and YYEEEE. The length of the CDR3 is 15 residues. V was trimmed by 0 bases and J by 2 bases, leaving 10 bases between them. In DNA, the CDR3 is TGTGCCAGCAGCTTGGTTGGGCCCTACACAGATACGCAGTATTTT. It encodes CASSLVGPYTDTQYF.

The gene calls are TRBV7-8 and TRBJ1-1, with D perhaps TRBD1 (6 bases). V was shortened by 3 bases and J by 5 bases, with 10 bases between the two germline ends. CDR3 length: 13 amino acids. The germline gives CDR1 SGHVS, CDR2 FQNEAQ. The CDR3 loop is CASSFGGLTEAFF. The CDR3, as DNA: TGTGCCAGCAGCTTCGGGGGGCTGACTGAAGCTTTCTTT.

Only a few counts were recorded for this clone. V usage is TRBV5-1 and J usage is TRBJ2-1; a weak D match, TRBD1 (6 bases). V was shortened by 4 bases and J by 5 bases, with 16 bases between the two germline ends. Germline-derived CDR1 and CDR2 are SGHRS and YFSETQ. The CDR3 runs to 15 residues. CDR3 DNA: TGCGCCAGCAGCCCGGGACACCTTGACAACAATGAGCAGTTCTTC. This gives the protein CASSPGHLDNNEQFF.

The chain combines TRBV5-8 with TRBJ1-2; no reliable D call. The CDR3 spans 12 residues. With 1 base removed from V and 8 bases from J, the gap between germline ends came to 9 bases. The germline gives CDR1 SGHTS, CDR2 YDEGEE. The CDR3 spells CASSLYVQGYTF. For the CDR3, the DNA is TGTGCCAGCAGCTTGTACGTACAGGGCTACACCTTC.

This chain uses TRBV5-4 with TRBJ1-6, with TRBD1 matching over 8 bases. Germline V gene data show CDR1 as SGHNT and CDR2 as YYREEE (reference sequence). The J segment lost 10 bases and the V segment lost 2 bases, leaving 11 bases of the junction unmatched. The CDR3 spans 16 residues. CDR3 sequence reads: CASSFGQGNFRSPLHF. The DNA for the CDR3 is TGTGCCAGCAGCTTCGGACAGGGCAATTTTAGGTCACCCCTCCACTTT.

The V and J genes are TRBV13 and TRBJ2-1; tentatively, D is TRBD1 (6 bases). CDR3 length equals 15 residues. Germline CDR1 reads PRHDT; CDR2 reads FYEKMQ (reference sequence). V was cut by 9 bases and J by 0 bases, with 15 bases left in between. The CDR3 coding sequence is TGTGCCAGTCACCGCAGGGGAACCTCCTACAATGAGCAGTTCTTC. Its protein product is CASHRRGTSYNEQFF. The variable domain in full, completed from reference TRBV13 and TRBJ2-1, reads AAGVIQSPRHLIKEKRETATLKCYPIPRHDTVYWYQQGPGQDPQFLISFYEKMQSDKGSIPDRFSAQQFSDYHSELNMSSLELGDSALYFCASHRRGTSYNEQFFGPGTRLTVL.

This clone has only one observation. The rearrangement links TRBV7-8 to TRBJ2-1; D is ambiguous. Germline CDR1 is SGHVS and CDR2 is FQNEAQ. The V end was cut by 5 bases, the J end by 6 bases, with 20 bases between. The CDR3 runs to 16 residues. The CDR3 DNA sequence: TGTGCCAGCAGCGATGGTGAGACTGCACTTGCCAATGAGCAGTTCTTC. It is translated as CASSDGETALANEQFF.

The V and J genes are TRBV27 and TRBJ2-5; TRBD1 might be the D (6 bases). V lost 0 bases and J 2 bases, leaving 7 bases between the germline ends. The CDR3 consists of 14 residues. Germline V gene sequence: CDR1 MNHEY, CDR2 SMNVEV (reference sequence). The CDR3 region has the DNA TGTGCCAGCAGTTTATCGGACAGACAAGAGACCCAGTACTTC. It translates to CASSLSDRQETQYF.

The chain has TRBV28 and TRBJ2-2; TRBD2 matches at 7 bases. The CDR3 has 15 amino acids. J lost 2 bases, V lost 7 bases, and 7 bases had no gene match. Germline values: CDR1 MDHEN, CDR2 SYDVKM. This chain's CDR3 is CASTSLAVNTGELFF. The DNA for the CDR3 is TGTGCCAGCACAAGCCTAGCGGTTAACACCGGGGAGCTGTTTTTT.

The V and J genes are TRBV29-1 and TRBJ2-5; the match to TRBD1 covers 11 bases. The CDR3 consists of 13 residues. V shed 7 bases, J shed 2 bases, and the junction held 3 bases outside the gene matches. Germline V gene sequence: CDR1 SQVTM, CDR2 ANQGSEA. The CDR3: CSAGTGGQETQYF. CDR3 sequence (DNA): TGCAGCGCCGGGACAGGGGGGCAAGAGACCCAGTACTTC.

Points on this clone: Its ends do not fully match the called genes, so a read error is possible. The chain recombines TRBV7-2 with TRBJ2-2; a weak D match, TRBD2 (6 bases). The CDR3 consists of 16 residues. The germline gives CDR1 SGHTA, CDR2 FQGNSA. CDR3 coding DNA: TGTGCCAGCAGCTCTCCTCTGGCCGGGGCGCCCGGGGGGCTGTTTTTT. Translation: CASSSPLAGAPGGLFF. The complete variable domain, with remaining parts taken from reference TRBV7-2 and TRBJ2-2, reads GAGVSQSPSNKVTEKGKDVELRCDPISGHTALYWYRQSLGQGLEFLIYFQGNSAPDKSGLPSDRFSAERTGGSVSTLTIQRTQQEDSAVYLCASSSPLAGAPGGLFFGEGSRLTVL.

This clone has more than one count but fewer than ten. V gene TRBV5-4 combines with J gene TRBJ1-1; 9 bases are shared with TRBD1. After removal of 3 bases from V and 7 bases from J, the junction contained 4 bases not matched to a gene. This CDR3 has 13 residues. Per germline, CDR1 SGHNT and CDR2 YYREEE (reference sequence). CDR3 in amino acids: CASSWTGAGEAFF. In DNA, the CDR3 is TGTGCCAGCAGCTGGACAGGGGCTGGTGAAGCTTTCTTT.

V gene TRBV6-5 combines with J gene TRBJ2-1; D may be TRBD1 (6 bases). Germline assignment: CDR1 MNHEY and CDR2 SVGAGI. The CDR3 sequence is 15 residues long. V was pared by 4 bases and J by 8 bases, with 18 bases between. In nucleotides, the CDR3 is TGTGCCAGCAGTTCCCCGACAGACAGGAGCGATGAGCAGTTCTTC. Translated: CASSSPTDRSDEQFF.

The chain carries TRBV7-8 and TRBJ2-1; TRBD2 matches 13 bases. Losses at the gene ends were 5 bases for V and 3 bases for J; bases not matched to a gene: 7. Germline V lookup: CDR1 SGHVS, CDR2 FQNEAQ. This CDR3 is 17 amino acids long. CDR3 residues: CASSRVGLAGNYNEQFF. CDR3 nucleotide sequence: TGTGCCAGCAGCCGGGTGGGACTAGCGGGGAACTACAATGAGCAGTTCTTC.

The rearrangement uses TRBV6-4 and TRBJ2-3; tentatively, D is TRBD1 (6 bases). Deletions cut 4 bases from V and 4 bases from J, with 12 bases between. Germline assignment: CDR1 MRHNA and CDR2 SNTAGT. CDR3 length equals 14 residues. The chain's CDR3 is CASSVGARADTQYF. The CDR3 DNA reads TGTGCCAGCAGTGTGGGGGCTAGGGCAGATACGCAGTATTTT.

This chain links TRBV4-3 with TRBJ2-7; 10 bases fit TRBD1. V gave up 0 bases and J gave up 4 bases; unmatched junction bases: 9. The CDR3 extends over 17 amino acids. CDR1 is LGHNA, CDR2 YSLEER, per germline. In DNA form, the CDR3 reads TGCGCCAGCAGCCAAGAGACTAAGGGGGACAGGGGATACGAGCAGTACTTC. The encoded protein is CASSQETKGDRGYEQYF.

This sequence joins TRBV25-1 and TRBJ2-3; the D gene is possibly TRBD1 (6 bases). The CDR3 has 17 residues. Trimming pared 3 bases from V and 0 bases from J, leaving 16 bases between. From germline, CDR1 is MGHDK and CDR2 SYGVNS. The CDR3 loop reads CASSDPTDRTSTDTQYF. CDR3 DNA sequence: TGTGCCAGCAGTGACCCCACGGACAGAACTAGCACAGATACGCAGTATTTT.

This chain joins TRBV4-1 and TRBJ2-3, with 7 bases identical to TRBD2. The CDR3 extends over 17 amino acids. The germline V gene encodes CDR1 MGHRA and CDR2 YSYEKL. V was pared by 5 bases and J by 4 bases, with 15 bases of the junction left unmatched. This CDR3 reads CASSSPPTSTWADTQYF. The CDR3 DNA reads as TGCGCCAGCAGCTCCCCCCCGACTAGCACATGGGCAGATACGCAGTATTTT.

This chain connects TRBV6-6 to TRBJ2-5, with D possibly being TRBD1 (5 bases). Trimming took off 2 bases at V and 2 bases at J, with 12 bases between the two ends. CDR1 and CDR2 (germline): MNHNY, SVGAGI (reference sequence). This CDR3 contains 15 residues. This CDR3 reads CASSYRRQKQETQYF. CDR3 bases: TGTGCCAGCAGTTACCGAAGACAGAAACAAGAGACCCAGTACTTC.

The CDR3 DNA reads as TGTGCCAGTAGTAGAAGGACTAGCGGGAGCGGATCAATCGAGCAGTTCTTC. Amino acid sequence: CASSRRTSGSGSIEQFF. The chain carries TRBV19 and TRBJ2-1; 13 bases fit TRBD2. Germline V gives CDR1 LNHDA, CDR2 SQIVND (reference sequence). Trimming removed 4 bases from V and 10 bases from J; junction bases left unmatched: 13. This CDR3 region has 17 residues.

The chain has TRBV10-3 and TRBJ1-2; 9 nucleotides match TRBD1. There are 14 residues in the CDR3. J was trimmed by 8 bases and V by 3 bases; bases with no gene match: 7. From germline, CDR1 is ENHRY and CDR2 SYGVKD. CDR3: CAISEGTGLKGYTF. The CDR3 DNA is TGTGCCATCAGTGAAGGGACAGGGTTAAAGGGCTACACCTTC.

The chain links TRBV6-1 to TRBJ2-4; tentative D call: TRBD2 (5 bases). This CDR3 spans 15 amino acids. CDR1 is MNHNS and CDR2 is SASEGT in the germline V gene. Trimming removed 6 bases at V and 1 base at J, with 13 bases between. CDR3 in amino acids: CASSAGPGAKNIQYF. The CDR3 coding sequence is TGTGCCAGCAGCGCTGGTCCGGGGGCCAAAAACATTCAGTACTTC.

The V call is TRBV23-1, the J call TRBJ1-2; 7 bases are a match to TRBD1. TRBV23-1 belongs to the ORF category, with a function that is uncertain. This CDR3 spans 19 amino acids. V dropped 3 bases and J dropped 3; count of bases not matched to a gene: 19. As DNA, the CDR3 is TGCGCCAGCAGTCACGTAATCCGGGACAGCGAAATTTTAGACTATGGCTACACCTTC. This gives the protein CASSHVIRDSEILDYGYTF.

The chain is built from TRBV5-4 and TRBJ2-3; 7 nucleotides align to TRBD2. The CDR3 has 14 amino acids. Germline CDR1 and CDR2: SGHNT and YYREEE (reference sequence). Trimming at V came to 0 bases and at J to 6 bases, leaving 4 bases not matched to a gene. This CDR3 is CASSLGLAYDTQYF. The CDR3 DNA follows: TGTGCCAGCAGCTTGGGACTAGCTTATGATACGCAGTATTTT.